This T cell receptor beta chain was recorded in a study of PD-1 blockade in classical Hodgkin lymphoma. The assay was immunoSEQ multiplex PCR, and TCRdb's table has in-frame clones only and misses some. The sample includes some 49,000 clones, approximately 91% of them seen just once. Time point in this sample: newly diagnosed, previously untreated cHL patient sample. This CDR3 is built from 14 residues. The J segment lost 2 bases and the V segment lost 6 bases, leaving 2 bases of the junction unmatched. Germline V gives CDR1 MNHEY, CDR2 SMNVEV (reference sequence). The chain recombines TRBV27 with TRBJ2-1; TRBD2 matches 9 bases. This TCR was recovered from a human donor with classical Hodgkin lymphoma. Sequencing input: peripheral blood mononuclear cells (PBMCs). The CDR3 spells CASSGLATYNEQFF. DNA of the CDR3: TGTGCCAGCAGCGGACTAGCGACCTACAATGAGCAGTTCTTC.